This entry describes one T cell receptor beta chain. The antigen remains unidentified. The sorted conventional CD4 T cells were gated as CD4+CD127+. Per the study methods: Patients' conventional T cells yielded roughly 9.9x10^4 distinct TCRbeta sequences; donors' about 1.3x10^5. Some clones are missing from TCRdb's copy, which holds only in-frame ones; the method was immunoSEQ multiplex PCR. V and J calls and clone size are as listed in that table; D and trimming were resolved from the DNA. This sample carries some 24,000 clones, 95% to 97% of them seen once, and the ten largest clones take roughly 0.22%. This record belongs to a study of B cell selection in AIRE deficiency. General study points: Shared Treg sequences were biased toward short CDR3s with few non-templated nucleotide insertions. Healthy donors alone shared under 35% of 4,000 or so Treg sequences; patients alone roughly 10%.

V was cut by 0 bases and J by 5 bases, with 9 bases left in between. CDR1 and CDR2 (germline): SGHNT, YENEEA. The CDR3 runs to 14 residues. The TCR originated in a human donor with AIRE deficiency. This chain links TRBV11-3 with TRBJ2-3; D is uncertain. The sample taken for sequencing was conventional CD4+ T cells sorted from PBMCs. The CDR3 sequence is CASSLEGGVDTQYF. CDR3 bases: TGTGCCAGCAGCTTAGAAGGTGGAGTAGATACGCAGTATTTT.